These T cell receptor beta chains were read from a single sample in a study of vaccination effects on CD4 cells after COVID-19. TCRdb keeps only in-frame clones here, not all; method: immunoSEQ multiplex PCR. Of around 68,000 clones listed, 75% to 85% were seen once; the top ten hold about 12%. These receptors have no known antigen. This specimen consisted of CD4+ T cells from PBMCs cultured with SARS-CoV-2 spike peptides, obtained before COVID-19 vaccination. These receptors were taken from a human donor who received a COVID-19 vaccine. The CDR3 runs from the conserved cysteine through the conserved F or W. The D gene is left open where the match is weak. Size tells how often a clone was seen (once, few, many) or the class of an expanded clone, and some rows leave it out.

j_call v_call d_call clone_size cdr3_nt cdr3_aa
TRBJ2-2 TRBV27 - - TGTGCCAGCAGTTCCGAGAGGGGAGGAGACACCGGGGAGCTGTTTTTT CASSSERGGDTGELFF
TRBJ1-6 TRBV7-2 TRBD1 - TGTGCCAGCAGCACACAGGGGAATTCACCCCTCCACTTT CASSTQGNSPLHF
TRBJ1-2 TRBV29-1 - - TGCAGCGTTATTCGGGAGCCGGGCTATGGCTACACCTTC CSVIREPGYGYTF
TRBJ2-5 TRBV18 - - TGTGCCAGCTCACCGGGTCGAGGTTTTGAGACCCAGTACTTC CASSPGRGFETQYF
TRBJ1-2 TRBV19 - - TGTGCCAGTAGTAGGGGCCCTGGGGTAGCTAACTATGGCTACACCTTC CASSRGPGVANYGYTF
TRBJ2-3 TRBV10-3 - once TGTGCCATCAGCTACCCGGCGTCCGGGGGTCCCACAGATACGCAGTATTTT CAISYPASGGPTDTQYF
TRBJ1-1 TRBV2 - - TGTGCCAGCACTACGGGGAGCAGGGGCGATACTGAAGCTTTCTTT CASTTGSRGDTEAFF
TRBJ2-1 TRBV6-7 - - TGTGCCAGCACCCACCGGGCCAGCGGGCACTACAATGAGCAGTTCTTC CASTHRASGHYNEQFF
TRBJ1-2 TRBV19 TRBD1 - TGTGCCAGTAGGCCACAGGGGGGCTATGGCTACACCTTC CASRPQGGYGYTF
TRBJ2-2 TRBV19 TRBD2 - TGTGCCAGTAGTATTCGGGGGGGTGCCGGGGAGCTGTTTTTT CASSIRGGAGELFF
TRBJ2-6 TRBV24-1 - - TGTGCCACCAGTGATCCCTCATTTGAATCTGGGGCCAACGTCCTGACTTTC CATSDPSFESGANVLTF
TRBJ1-5 TRBV6-1 - - TGTGCCAGCAGTGAAGCGCGCCAGCGCTATAGCAATCAGCCCCAGCATTTT CASSEARQRYSNQPQHF
TRBJ2-1 TRBV24-1 - - TGTGCCACCAGTGTCGAGGACGGGACCTACAATGAGCAGTTCTTC CATSVEDGTYNEQFF
TRBJ1-1 TRBV6-6 - - TGTGCCAGCAGTAACCCAGGTGGGGGGAGGGCTGAAGCTTTCTTT CASSNPGGGRAEAFF
TRBJ2-3 TRBV9 TRBD1 - TGTGCCAGCAGCGTAGTTCTGACAGGGGTCGGCACAGATACGCAGTATTTT CASSVVLTGVGTDTQYF
TRBJ2-1 TRBV7-2 TRBD2 - TGTGCCAGCAGCGTCTGGTATAGCGGGGACAATGAGCAGTTCTTC CASSVWYSGDNEQFF
TRBJ1-1 TRBV7-8 TRBD1 - TGTGCCAGCAGCCCGACGGACAGGGGTAGCAGGAACACTGAAGCTTTCTTT CASSPTDRGSRNTEAFF
TRBJ2-3 TRBV10-2 TRBD1 - TGCGCCAGCAGGGAGACAGGGAGCACAGATACGCAGTATTTT CASRETGSTDTQYF
TRBJ1-3 TRBV19 TRBD1 - TGTGCCAGTACTCCGGGACAGGGAGTAAACACCATATATTTT CASTPGQGVNTIYF
TRBJ2-3 TRBV19 - - TGTGCCAGTAGTACAGGGACATTTACTAGCACAGATACGCAGTATTTT CASSTGTFTSTDTQYF
TRBJ1-3 TRBV6-5 - once TGTGCCAGCAGTTACTCTGGGCACCACTCTGGAAACACCATATATTTT CASSYSGHHSGNTIYF
TRBJ2-3 TRBV24-1 TRBD1 - TGTGCCACCAGTGATCCGGCAGGGGGCGGAGATACGCAGTATTTT CATSDPAGGGDTQYF
TRBJ2-2 TRBV3-1/TRBV3-2 - - TGTGCCAGCAGCCGAATGGGGGGGCCCGGGGAGCTGTTTTTT CASSRMGGPGELFF
TRBJ1-2 TRBV28 TRBD1 - TGTGCCAGCAGTGAGACAGGGCCAAACTATGGCTACACCTTC CASSETGPNYGYTF
TRBJ1-1 TRBV7-7 - - TGTGCCAGCAGCTCGGGGACGAACACTGAAGCTTTCTTT CASSSGTNTEAFF
TRBJ1-2 TRBV2 - - TGTGCCAGCAAGCGGAGGGCCCTGGACTATGGCTACACCTTC CASKRRALDYGYTF
TRBJ1-3 TRBV5-4 - - TGTGCCAGCAGCTTAATTGGAAACACCATATATTTT CASSLIGNTIYF
TRBJ1-2 TRBV5-1 - - TGCGCCAGCAGCTTGGATTGGGGGTATGGCTACACCTTC CASSLDWGYGYTF
TRBJ2-2 TRBV24-1 - - TGTGCCACCAGTGATTTTTTGGGGGCGACGATAAACACCGGGGAGCTGTTTTTT CATSDFLGATINTGELFF
TRBJ2-1 TRBV27 TRBD1 - TGTGCCGTGACGGACAGGGCCTTTTCCAATGAGCAGTTCTTC CAVTDRAFSNEQFF
TRBJ2-5 TRBV20-1 - - TGCAGTGCTAGTAGGGAGGGGGGGGCATTTCAAGAGACCCAGTACTTC CSASREGGAFQETQYF
TRBJ1-1 TRBV3-1/TRBV3-2 - few TGTGCCAGCAGCCCGACCTGGATGCAGCAGAACACTGAAGCTTTCTTT CASSPTWMQQNTEAFF
TRBJ2-1 TRBV7-9 - - TGTGCCAGCAGCTTTATATTCCTAGCAACCGATGAGCAGTTCTTC CASSFIFLATDEQFF
TRBJ1-1 TRBV28 - - TGTGCCAGCAGTTTGGATCCATCGGGAGCTTTCTTT CASSLDPSGAFF
TRBJ1-6 TRBV6-5 - few TGTGCCAGCAGTTACTCGCGGGGAACGAGTAATTCACCCCTCCACTTT CASSYSRGTSNSPLHF
TRBJ1-1 TRBV7-2 - - TGTGCCAGCAGCTTGCGACGGTCCCAGGAAGCTTTCTTT CASSLRRSQEAFF
TRBJ2-1 TRBV19 TRBD1 - TGTGCCAGTAGAAGACAGGGTGGGAATGAGCAGTTCTTC CASRRQGGNEQFF
TRBJ1-3 TRBV5-4 - - TGTGCCAGCAGCTTGAATGGAAACACCATATATTTT CASSLNGNTIYF
TRBJ2-5 TRBV30 TRBD2 once TGTGCCTGGTCAACGGGACTAGCGGAGACCCAGTACTTC CAWSTGLAETQYF
TRBJ2-1 TRBV6-5 TRBD2 - TGTGCCAGCAGCCCACTAGCGGGGAAAGGTTCCGAGGTCTTC CASSPLAGKGSEVF
TRBJ1-3 TRBV18 - - TGTGCCAGCTCCCAAGGTCCCCATAACTCTGGAAACACCATATATTTT CASSQGPHNSGNTIYF
TRBJ2-1 TRBV5-1 - once TGCGCCAGCAGCTTGGTAACTGGACTGCGAGCTTACAATGAGCAGTTCTTC CASSLVTGLRAYNEQFF
TRBJ2-3 TRBV6-2/TRBV6-3 - - TGTGCCAGCAGTTACTCCTTGACAGATACGCAGTATTTT CASSYSLTDTQYF
TRBJ2-5 TRBV12-5 TRBD1 - TGTGCTAGTGGCTTACAGGGGTGGGAAGAGACCCAGTACTTC CASGLQGWEETQYF
TRBJ1-1 TRBV5-1 - - TGCGCCAGCAGCTCACAGGGCGGGGGCACTGAAGCTTTCTTT CASSSQGGGTEAFF
TRBJ2-5 TRBV5-1 - once TGCGCCAGCAGCTTGGCCTCTACAGGGGGGGGAGAGACCCAGTACTTC CASSLASTGGGETQYF
TRBJ1-5 TRBV6-2/TRBV6-3 TRBD1 - TGTGCCAGCAGTTACCAGCGGGGACAGGACAATCAGCCCCAGCATTTT CASSYQRGQDNQPQHF
TRBJ2-5 TRBV5-1 TRBD2 - TGCGCCAGCAGCTTGGGGGTAGCGGGGGGATCCCCCGAGACCCAGTACTTC CASSLGVAGGSPETQYF
TRBJ2-5 TRBV5-1 - - TGCGCCAGCAGCTCCCAGGCCACGGCAGAGACCCAGTACTTC CASSSQATAETQYF
TRBJ2-4 TRBV2 - once TGTGCCAGCACCGAGGAGGTAAACATTCAGTACTTC CASTEEVNIQYF
TRBJ2-3 TRBV7-2 - - TGTGCCAGCAGCTTAGGACTAGGCGCAGATACGCAGTATTTT CASSLGLGADTQYF